The T cell receptor beta chain under discussion was sequenced for a study of T cells in Graves' hyperthyroidism and ophthalmopathy. The V gene's germline CDR1 is MDHEN and CDR2 SYDVKM. The CDR3 contains 17 residues. V was shortened by 3 bases and J by 1 base, with 16 bases between the two germline ends. Authors of the study amplified TCR beta CDR3 regions from RNA transcripts. HTBI primers were employed in a first-round RT-PCR of the TCR CDR3. TCRdb re-analysed the multiplex PCR reads in MiXCR, keeping a single row per CDR3 protein. The top ten clones hold about 30% of a sample with around 350,000 distinct CDR3 sequences, around a sixth of them seen once. Blood from later-ophthalmopathy patients was taken at first hyperthyroidism diagnosis. This clonotype was observed many times.

The V and J genes are TRBV28 and TRBJ1-5; D is possibly TRBD1 (5 bases). The specimen sequenced was blood. This TCR was sampled from a woman between 18 and 30 years old with Graves' hyperthyroidism that later progressed to Graves' ophthalmopathy. The CDR3: CASSFIQFRDSNQPQHF. In DNA, the CDR3 is TGTGCCAGCAGTTTTATCCAGTTTAGGGACAGCAATCAGCCCCAGCATTTT.